The rows below give T cell receptor beta chains drawn from one sample of a study of Ad26.COV2.S vaccination and SARS-CoV-2 variants. Assay used: immunoSEQ multiplex PCR; TCRdb lists only in-frame clones, some missing. The profile shows 380,000 or so clones, about 87% of them singletons. Specimen: peripheral blood, collected in a trial of Ad26.COV2.S vaccine versus placebo. The receptors were gathered from a person aged 18-60 years who received the Ad26.COV2.S COVID-19 vaccine or a placebo. The CDR3 runs from the conserved cysteine through the conserved F or W. The order of the fields is V gene, clone size, D gene, J gene, CDR3 protein, CDR3 DNA. A D gene is named only where the DNA matches it firmly. The size of a clone is reported for some rows only, either as once, few or many, or as a class for expanded clones.

v_gene: TRBV7-8; abundance: NA; d_gene: NA; j_gene: TRBJ2-1; CDR3aa: CASSLGGSYPNEQFF; CDR3nt: TGTGCCAGCAGCTTAGGGGGCAGCTATCCCAATGAGCAGTTCTTC
v_gene: TRBV11-2; abundance: NA; d_gene: TRBD1; j_gene: TRBJ2-7; CDR3aa: CASSEGQVLSYEQYF; CDR3nt: TGTGCCAGCAGCGAAGGACAGGTCCTCTCCTACGAGCAGTACTTC
v_gene: TRBV7-3; abundance: NA; d_gene: NA; j_gene: TRBJ2-2; CDR3aa: CASSLTRGTGELFF; CDR3nt: TGTGCCAGCAGCTTAACCCGGGGGACCGGGGAGCTGTTTTTT
v_gene: TRBV13; abundance: NA; d_gene: NA; j_gene: TRBJ2-5; CDR3aa: CASSSRGVETQYF; CDR3nt: TGTGCCAGCAGCTCCAGGGGGGTGGAGACCCAGTACTTC
v_gene: TRBV11-3; abundance: NA; d_gene: NA; j_gene: TRBJ2-6; CDR3aa: CASSFPGANVLTF; CDR3nt: TGTGCCAGCAGCTTCCCGGGGGCCAACGTCCTGACTTTC
v_gene: TRBV5-6; abundance: NA; d_gene: NA; j_gene: TRBJ2-3; CDR3aa: CASSSSPRGVTDTQYF; CDR3nt: TGTGCCAGCAGCTCCTCCCCCCGAGGAGTCACAGATACGCAGTATTTT
v_gene: TRBV2; abundance: NA; d_gene: TRBD1; j_gene: TRBJ2-5; CDR3aa: CASSEEGANRWETQYF; CDR3nt: TGTGCCAGCAGTGAAGAGGGGGCGAATCGGTGGGAGACCCAGTACTTC
v_gene: TRBV7-2; abundance: NA; d_gene: TRBD2; j_gene: TRBJ2-2; CDR3aa: CASSLSGRGTGELFF; CDR3nt: TGTGCCAGCAGCTTAAGCGGGAGGGGCACCGGGGAGCTGTTTTTT
v_gene: TRBV19; abundance: NA; d_gene: TRBD2; j_gene: TRBJ2-4; CDR3aa: CASSISGLAGAAKNIQYF; CDR3nt: TGTGCCAGTAGTATCTCGGGACTAGCGGGAGCGGCCAAAAACATTCAGTACTTC
v_gene: TRBV13; abundance: NA; d_gene: NA; j_gene: TRBJ2-1; CDR3aa: CASSLGQGEYEQFF; CDR3nt: TGTGCCAGCAGCTTAGGCCAAGGGGAGTATGAGCAGTTCTTC
v_gene: TRBV7-3; abundance: NA; d_gene: NA; j_gene: TRBJ2-7; CDR3aa: CASSYDMSSYEQYF; CDR3nt: TGTGCCAGCAGCTATGACATGAGCTCCTACGAGCAGTACTTC
v_gene: TRBV11-2; abundance: NA; d_gene: TRBD2; j_gene: TRBJ2-1; CDR3aa: CASSTIAGSSYNEQFF; CDR3nt: TGTGCCAGCAGCACCATAGCGGGAAGCTCCTACAATGAGCAGTTCTTC
v_gene: TRBV28; abundance: NA; d_gene: NA; j_gene: TRBJ1-4; CDR3aa: CASTQGNEKLFF; CDR3nt: TGTGCCAGCACACAGGGAAATGAAAAACTGTTTTTT
v_gene: TRBV19; abundance: NA; d_gene: NA; j_gene: TRBJ2-2; CDR3aa: CASKVYGTFTGELFF; CDR3nt: TGTGCCAGTAAGGTATACGGCACCTTCACCGGGGAGCTGTTTTTT
v_gene: TRBV9; abundance: NA; d_gene: NA; j_gene: TRBJ1-4; CDR3aa: CASSDNFGEKLFF; CDR3nt: TGTGCCAGCAGCGACAACTTTGGAGAAAAACTGTTTTTT
v_gene: TRBV7-9; abundance: NA; d_gene: TRBD1; j_gene: TRBJ1-6; CDR3aa: CASSLGQGGYSPLHF; CDR3nt: TGTGCCAGCAGCTTGGGACAGGGTGGTTATTCACCCCTCCACTTT
v_gene: TRBV6-5; abundance: NA; d_gene: NA; j_gene: TRBJ1-3; CDR3aa: CASTWGPYTIYF; CDR3nt: TGTGCCAGCACCTGGGGTCCATACACCATTTATTTT
v_gene: TRBV27; abundance: NA; d_gene: TRBD1; j_gene: TRBJ2-3; CDR3aa: CASSLGQGEGDTQYF; CDR3nt: TGTGCCAGCAGCCTAGGACAGGGGGAGGGGGATACGCAGTATTTT
v_gene: TRBV5-4; abundance: NA; d_gene: NA; j_gene: TRBJ1-1; CDR3aa: CASSLSQYTEAFF; CDR3nt: TGTGCCAGCAGCTTGTCGCAGTACACTGAAGCTTTCTTT
v_gene: TRBV19; abundance: NA; d_gene: NA; j_gene: TRBJ2-1; CDR3aa: CASVRSPGHMSKFF; CDR3nt: TGTGCCAGTGTGAGGTCCCCGGGACACATGAGCAAGTTCTTC
v_gene: TRBV28; abundance: NA; d_gene: NA; j_gene: TRBJ1-5; CDR3aa: CASSVLGGGESQPQHF; CDR3nt: TGTGCCAGCAGTGTCCTGGGGGGAGGGGAATCTCAGCCCCAGCATTTT
v_gene: TRBV5-1; abundance: NA; d_gene: TRBD2; j_gene: TRBJ2-7; CDR3aa: CASSLKLAGGTVREQYF; CDR3nt: TGCGCCAGCAGCTTGAAGCTCGCGGGGGGGACAGTTCGTGAGCAGTACTTC
v_gene: TRBV12-3/TRBV12-4; abundance: NA; d_gene: TRBD1; j_gene: TRBJ1-1; CDR3aa: CASLQGMNTEAFF; CDR3nt: TGTGCCAGCCTACAGGGGATGAACACTGAAGCTTTCTTT
v_gene: TRBV6-4; abundance: NA; d_gene: TRBD1; j_gene: TRBJ2-2; CDR3aa: CASSTGAPGELFF; CDR3nt: TGTGCCAGCAGTACAGGGGCCCCCGGGGAGCTGTTTTTT
v_gene: TRBV7-3; abundance: NA; d_gene: NA; j_gene: TRBJ2-1; CDR3aa: CASSPQGTHEQFF; CDR3nt: TGTGCCAGCAGCCCCCAGGGGACCCATGAGCAGTTCTTC
v_gene: TRBV19; abundance: NA; d_gene: NA; j_gene: TRBJ1-3; CDR3aa: CAAGPLRGRSSGNTIYF; CDR3nt: TGTGCGGCTGGCCCCTTGCGTGGCCGGAGCTCTGGAAACACCATATATTTT
v_gene: TRBV9; abundance: NA; d_gene: TRBD1; j_gene: TRBJ1-3; CDR3aa: CASSVAAGTGGGNTIYF; CDR3nt: TGTGCCAGCAGCGTCGCGGCCGGGACAGGGGGTGGAAACACCATATATTTT
v_gene: TRBV19; abundance: few; d_gene: NA; j_gene: TRBJ2-5; CDR3aa: CASSDTGRETQYF; CDR3nt: TGTGCCAGTAGTGATACAGGGAGAGAGACCCAGTACTTC
v_gene: TRBV19; abundance: NA; d_gene: TRBD2; j_gene: TRBJ2-3; CDR3aa: CASSLRGLAGNTDTQYF; CDR3nt: TGTGCCAGTAGTCTAAGGGGACTAGCGGGAAACACAGATACGCAGTATTTT
v_gene: TRBV7-8; abundance: NA; d_gene: NA; j_gene: TRBJ1-1; CDR3aa: CASSLKGGEAFF; CDR3nt: TGTGCCAGCAGCTTAAAAGGGGGTGAAGCTTTCTTT
v_gene: TRBV5-4; abundance: once; d_gene: NA; j_gene: TRBJ2-1; CDR3aa: CASSLYGSYNEQFF; CDR3nt: TGTGCCAGCAGCTTGTACGGATCCTACAATGAGCAGTTCTTC
v_gene: TRBV10-3; abundance: NA; d_gene: NA; j_gene: TRBJ1-5; CDR3aa: CATSYRASNQPQHF; CDR3nt: TGTGCCACGTCGTACAGGGCGAGCAATCAGCCCCAGCATTTT
v_gene: TRBV6-5; abundance: NA; d_gene: NA; j_gene: TRBJ2-3; CDR3aa: CASRGRLSTDTQYF; CDR3nt: TGTGCCAGCAGGGGGCGGTTGAGCACAGATACGCAGTATTTT
v_gene: TRBV5-4; abundance: NA; d_gene: TRBD1; j_gene: TRBJ2-5; CDR3aa: CASSQGTGETQYF; CDR3nt: TGTGCCAGCAGCCAAGGGACAGGAGAGACCCAGTACTTC
v_gene: TRBV5-1; abundance: few; d_gene: TRBD1; j_gene: TRBJ1-2; CDR3aa: CASRPGQGPYGYTF; CDR3nt: TGCGCCAGCAGACCCGGACAGGGCCCCTATGGCTACACCTTC
v_gene: TRBV19; abundance: NA; d_gene: NA; j_gene: TRBJ2-7; CDR3aa: CASRGNSYEQYF; CDR3nt: TGTGCCAGTAGGGGGAATAGCTACGAGCAGTACTTC
v_gene: TRBV3-1/TRBV3-2; abundance: NA; d_gene: NA; j_gene: TRBJ1-4; CDR3aa: CASSQEGEKLFF; CDR3nt: TGTGCCAGCAGCCAAGAAGGAGAAAAACTGTTTTTT
v_gene: TRBV7-3; abundance: few; d_gene: NA; j_gene: TRBJ2-2; CDR3aa: CASSLTHVGSGELFF; CDR3nt: TGTGCCAGCAGCTTAACCCACGTGGGGTCCGGGGAGCTGTTTTTT
v_gene: TRBV12-3/TRBV12-4; abundance: NA; d_gene: NA; j_gene: TRBJ2-3; CDR3aa: CASSLGAPDTQYF; CDR3nt: TGTGCCAGCAGCCTAGGGGCTCCAGATACGCAGTATTTT
v_gene: TRBV5-1; abundance: NA; d_gene: NA; j_gene: TRBJ1-2; CDR3aa: CASSSWGGNYGYTF; CDR3nt: TGCGCCAGCAGCTCGTGGGGGGGCAACTATGGCTACACCTTC